These T cell receptor beta chains were read from a single sample in a study of post-analysis software for immune sequencing data. MiXCR, run by TCRdb on the PCR reads, gives a single entry per CDR3 protein. The repertoire has about 800,000 distinct CDR3 sequences, just under 30% of them found once; the top ten carry 0.56%. Input material: blood. All receptors derive from a girl between 5 and 17 years old with multiple sclerosis. The CDR3 runs from the conserved cysteine through the conserved F or W. Each record gives: CDR3 protein, CDR3 DNA, V gene, D gene, J gene, clone size. A D gene is named only where the DNA matches it firmly. Only some rows state a clone size, as once, few, many or a class for expanded clones.

CDR3aa: CAISSDPTDTQYF
CDR3nt: TGTGCCATCAGCAGCGACCCCACAGATACGCAGTATTTT
v_gene: TRBV10-3
d_gene: .
j_gene: TRBJ2-3
abundance: few

CDR3aa: CTCGTYNEQFF
CDR3nt: TGTACTTGTGGGACCTACAATGAGCAGTTCTTC
v_gene: TRBV28
d_gene: .
j_gene: TRBJ2-1
abundance: few

CDR3aa: CASAIEDTQYF
CDR3nt: TGTGCCAGCGCAATAGAGGATACGCAGTATTTT
v_gene: TRBV27
d_gene: .
j_gene: TRBJ2-3
abundance: many

CDR3aa: CASSFGGRGKQFF
CDR3nt: TGTGCCAGCAGTTTCGGCGGGAGGGGGAAACAGTTCTTC
v_gene: TRBV28
d_gene: TRBD2
j_gene: TRBJ2-1
abundance: .

CDR3aa: CSGDSRSGYTF
CDR3nt: TGCAGCGGCGACTCGCGGAGCGGCTACACCTTC
v_gene: TRBV29-1
d_gene: .
j_gene: TRBJ1-2
abundance: .

CDR3aa: CSQRSLAGVHEQYF
CDR3nt: TGCAGCCAAAGGTCGCTAGCGGGAGTCCACGAGCAGTACTTC
v_gene: TRBV20-1
d_gene: TRBD2
j_gene: TRBJ2-7
abundance: .

CDR3aa: CASSVGLRRLTDTQYF
CDR3nt: TGTGCCAGCAGCGTAGGGTTGAGGAGATTGACAGATACGCAGTATTTT
v_gene: TRBV9
d_gene: .
j_gene: TRBJ2-3
abundance: .

CDR3aa: CSARASGTYNEQFF
CDR3nt: TGCAGCGCGCGGGCGAGTGGCACCTACAATGAGCAGTTCTTC
v_gene: TRBV20-1
d_gene: .
j_gene: TRBJ2-1
abundance: many

CDR3aa: CASSPLAGAWETQYF
CDR3nt: TGTGCCAGCAGTCCCTTAGCGGGAGCCTGGGAGACCCAGTACTTC
v_gene: TRBV27
d_gene: TRBD2
j_gene: TRBJ2-5
abundance: few

CDR3aa: CASSLTSYPNYGYTF
CDR3nt: TGTGCCAGCAGCTTGACATCTTACCCGAACTATGGCTACACCTTC
v_gene: TRBV11-2
d_gene: .
j_gene: TRBJ1-2
abundance: .

CDR3aa: CASSIDRAQYEQYF
CDR3nt: TGTGCCAGTAGTATAGACAGGGCGCAATACGAGCAGTACTTC
v_gene: TRBV19
d_gene: .
j_gene: TRBJ2-7
abundance: few

CDR3aa: CASSSTPLNTEAFF
CDR3nt: TGTGCCAGCAGTTCGACACCTCTGAACACTGAAGCTTTCTTT
v_gene: TRBV6-1
d_gene: .
j_gene: TRBJ1-1
abundance: few

CDR3aa: CASSYKPHTNQPQHF
CDR3nt: TGTGCCAGCAGTTATAAACCTCACACGAATCAGCCCCAGCATTTT
v_gene: TRBV2
d_gene: .
j_gene: TRBJ1-5
abundance: few

CDR3aa: CSASRDRGITNEKLFF
CDR3nt: TGCAGTGCTAGCCGGGACAGGGGCATAACTAATGAAAAACTGTTTTTT
v_gene: TRBV20-1
d_gene: TRBD1
j_gene: TRBJ1-4
abundance: .

CDR3aa: CASSIGSGTLNQPQHF
CDR3nt: TGTGCCAGCAGCATAGGGTCAGGGACCCTCAATCAGCCCCAGCATTTT
v_gene: TRBV9
d_gene: .
j_gene: TRBJ1-5
abundance: .

CDR3aa: CATSAPQGSTDTQYF
CDR3nt: TGTGCCACCAGTGCCCCGCAGGGGAGCACAGATACGCAGTATTTT
v_gene: TRBV24-1
d_gene: .
j_gene: TRBJ2-3
abundance: .

CDR3aa: CATSRGAQWTDTQYF
CDR3nt: TGTGCCACCAGCAGAGGGGCGCAGTGGACAGATACGCAGTATTTT
v_gene: TRBV15
d_gene: .
j_gene: TRBJ2-3
abundance: .

CDR3aa: CASSPVNHEQYF
CDR3nt: TGTGCCAGCAGCCCCGTCAACCACGAGCAGTACTTC
v_gene: TRBV6-5
d_gene: .
j_gene: TRBJ2-7
abundance: many

CDR3aa: CASSANRDIQYF
CDR3nt: TGTGCCAGCAGCGCGAACCGAGACATTCAGTACTTC
v_gene: TRBV6-1
d_gene: .
j_gene: TRBJ2-4
abundance: .

CDR3aa: CASSGGSGTYNEHFF
CDR3nt: TGTGCCAGCAGCGGCGGGAGCGGTACCTACAATGAGCACTTCTTC
v_gene: TRBV7-9
d_gene: TRBD2
j_gene: TRBJ2-1
abundance: .

CDR3aa: CASSRVGPGLGDEQYF
CDR3nt: TGTGCCAGCAGCCGCGTAGGACCGGGCCTGGGTGACGAGCAGTACTTC
v_gene: TRBV28
d_gene: .
j_gene: TRBJ2-7
abundance: .

CDR3aa: CASSVDGAGGYTF
CDR3nt: TGTGCCAGCAGCGTAGATGGGGCGGGTGGCTACACCTTC
v_gene: TRBV9
d_gene: .
j_gene: TRBJ1-2
abundance: .

CDR3aa: CASSPRVSGIYNEQFF
CDR3nt: TGTGCCAGCAGCCCCCGTGTTAGCGGGATCTACAATGAGCAGTTCTTC
v_gene: TRBV9
d_gene: TRBD2
j_gene: TRBJ2-1
abundance: .

CDR3aa: CSVRPRLVAGHEQFF
CDR3nt: TGCAGCGTGAGACCCCGACTAGTAGCGGGCCATGAGCAGTTCTTC
v_gene: TRBV29-1
d_gene: TRBD2
j_gene: TRBJ2-1
abundance: .

CDR3aa: CASSQDRYYGYTF
CDR3nt: TGCGCCAGCAGCCAAGACAGATACTATGGCTACACCTTC
v_gene: TRBV4-1
d_gene: .
j_gene: TRBJ1-2
abundance: many

CDR3aa: CASSPDRANNEQFF
CDR3nt: TGCGCCAGCAGCCCGGACAGGGCCAACAATGAGCAGTTCTTC
v_gene: TRBV5-1
d_gene: TRBD1
j_gene: TRBJ2-1
abundance: few

CDR3aa: CASSFVSAGGETQYF
CDR3nt: TGTGCCAGCAGTTTTGTTTCGGCTGGGGGAGAGACCCAGTACTTC
v_gene: TRBV28
d_gene: .
j_gene: TRBJ2-5
abundance: .

CDR3aa: CASSEQGAYYEQYF
CDR3nt: TGTGCCAGCAGTGAACAGGGGGCCTACTACGAGCAGTACTTC
v_gene: TRBV6-1
d_gene: TRBD1
j_gene: TRBJ2-7
abundance: few

CDR3aa: CASSPHQGGNSPLHF
CDR3nt: TGTGCCAGCAGTCCACATCAGGGGGGAAATTCACCCCTCCACTTT
v_gene: TRBV12-3/TRBV12-4
d_gene: TRBD1
j_gene: TRBJ1-6
abundance: .

CDR3aa: CAISGRVSYNEQFF
CDR3nt: TGTGCCATCAGTGGAAGGGTCTCCTACAATGAGCAGTTCTTC
v_gene: TRBV10-3
d_gene: .
j_gene: TRBJ2-1
abundance: few

CDR3aa: CASSLAASGFNEQFF
CDR3nt: TGTGCCAGCAGCTTAGCGGCATCAGGGTTTAATGAGCAGTTCTTC
v_gene: TRBV7-2
d_gene: .
j_gene: TRBJ2-1
abundance: .

CDR3aa: CASSLSGGIEQFF
CDR3nt: TGTGCCAGCAGTCTTAGTGGAGGGATTGAGCAGTTCTTC
v_gene: TRBV7-6
d_gene: .
j_gene: TRBJ2-1
abundance: .

CDR3aa: CASSRTSGPSYNEQFF
CDR3nt: TGCGCCAGCAGTCGGACTAGCGGGCCCTCCTACAATGAGCAGTTCTTC
v_gene: TRBV5-1
d_gene: TRBD2
j_gene: TRBJ2-1
abundance: few

CDR3aa: CSARGGLSGEGEWAKNIQYF
CDR3nt: TGCAGTGCTAGAGGGGGACTTAGCGGGGAGGGCGAGTGGGCCAAAAACATTCAGTACTTC
v_gene: TRBV20-1
d_gene: TRBD2
j_gene: TRBJ2-4
abundance: .

CDR3aa: CSARGGVGETQYF
CDR3nt: TGCAGTGCTAGGGGGGGGGTGGGGGAGACCCAGTACTTC
v_gene: TRBV20-1
d_gene: TRBD2
j_gene: TRBJ2-5
abundance: .

CDR3aa: CSARDPTSDVYEFF
CDR3nt: TGCAGTGCTAGAGATCCAACTAGCGACGTTTACGAGTTCTTC
v_gene: TRBV20-1
d_gene: TRBD2
j_gene: TRBJ2-1
abundance: few

CDR3aa: CASSSSRNGAYEKLFF
CDR3nt: TGTGCCAGCAGTTCCTCTCGCAACGGGGCTTACGAAAAACTGTTTTTT
v_gene: TRBV27
d_gene: .
j_gene: TRBJ1-4
abundance: few

CDR3aa: CASSPQAGGSGNEQFF
CDR3nt: TGCGCCAGCAGCCCCCAGGCGGGAGGGTCAGGTAATGAGCAGTTCTTC
v_gene: TRBV5-1
d_gene: TRBD2
j_gene: TRBJ2-1
abundance: few

CDR3aa: CASSQQANSYNEQFF
CDR3nt: TGTGCCAGCAGCCAACAGGCAAACTCCTACAATGAGCAGTTCTTC
v_gene: TRBV6-5
d_gene: .
j_gene: TRBJ2-1
abundance: few

CDR3aa: CSAKKLRLAALIPEQYF
CDR3nt: TGCAGTGCTAAAAAGTTACGACTAGCGGCATTGATCCCCGAGCAGTACTTC
v_gene: TRBV20-1
d_gene: TRBD2
j_gene: TRBJ2-7
abundance: few

CDR3aa: CSVGTSGRSSYNEQFF
CDR3nt: TGCAGCGTGGGGACTAGCGGGAGGAGCTCCTACAATGAGCAGTTCTTC
v_gene: TRBV29-1
d_gene: TRBD2
j_gene: TRBJ2-1
abundance: many

CDR3aa: CSVGFTDTQYF
CDR3nt: TGCAGCGTGGGCTTCACAGATACGCAGTATTTT
v_gene: TRBV29-1
d_gene: .
j_gene: TRBJ2-3
abundance: few

CDR3aa: CASSQTKSGVSEAFF
CDR3nt: TGCGCCAGCAGCCAGACTAAATCGGGAGTCTCTGAAGCTTTCTTT
v_gene: TRBV4-3
d_gene: .
j_gene: TRBJ1-1
abundance: .

CDR3aa: CSARDQVLSWREGLISADTQYF
CDR3nt: TGCAGTGCTAGAGATCAAGTCCTGAGTTGGCGGGAGGGCCTCATTAGCGCAGATACGCAGTATTTT
v_gene: TRBV20-1
d_gene: TRBD2
j_gene: TRBJ2-3
abundance: .

CDR3aa: CSTLDRATDTQYF
CDR3nt: TGCAGCACCCTAGACAGGGCCACAGATACGCAGTATTTT
v_gene: TRBV29-1
d_gene: TRBD1
j_gene: TRBJ2-3
abundance: few

CDR3aa: CSAGTFRNDQPQHF
CDR3nt: TGCAGTGCTGGGACTTTCCGTAATGATCAGCCCCAGCATTTT
v_gene: TRBV20-1
d_gene: .
j_gene: TRBJ1-5
abundance: .

CDR3aa: CASSDGTVYNEKLFF
CDR3nt: TGTGCCAGCAGCGATGGGACGGTTTATAATGAAAAACTGTTTTTT
v_gene: TRBV2
d_gene: .
j_gene: TRBJ1-4
abundance: .